This TCR beta chain was sequenced during a study of post-analysis software for immune sequencing data. For the study at large: Recorded subtypes: relapsing-remitting, secondary progressive, progressive-relapsing; some patients unannotated.

CDR3 length equals 14 residues. Prepared TCR beta cDNA libraries contained unique molecular identifiers. Each CDR3 protein is one row after TCRdb ran MiXCR on the PCR reads. The sample lists around 770,000 distinct CDR3 sequences; 46% were seen once. Study-level findings and limits: When patients were compared with controls, about five TRBV segments were more frequent, TRBV5-6, TRBV5-1 and TRBV20-1 among them.

Of note for this clonotype: Its antigen remains unidentified.

Sequences were obtained from blood. The chain has TRBV21-1 and TRBJ2-7; the table's D call of TRBD1 was not tested on the DNA. TRBV21-1 is deemed a pseudogene. The clonotype was recovered from a girl under 18 with multiple sclerosis. CDR3 residues: CASSKVLTGDEQYF. The CDR3 DNA is TGTGCTAGCAGCAAAGTGCTGACAGGGGACGAGCAGTACTTC.